This T cell receptor (beta chain) originates from a study of blood T cell repertoires in COVID-19. Study at large: Specimens from acute and convalescent COVID-19 originated in the United States, Italy and Spain. The analysed material was cDNA or gDNA that came from T cells, B-cell-depleted T cells, or PBMCs.

Germline loops: CDR1 MGHRA, CDR2 YSYEKL. Between the trimmed V and J ends, which lost 0 bases and 2 bases, there was a span of 11 bases. The CDR3 consists of 16 residues. The authors' processing: Estimates of nucleated cell counts were drawn from the amplification of reference gene primers. Measured with immunoSEQ multiplex PCR; TCRdb has only the in-frame clones, and not every one. V and J calls and clone size are those listed in that table; D and trimming were worked out from the DNA. The table has around 100,000 clones, roughly nine tenths seen once. The source is a man aged 50-60 years with acute or convalescent COVID-19. This chain links TRBV4-1 with TRBJ2-1; D is possibly TRBD2 (6 bases). The sample taken for sequencing was peripheral blood. The CDR3 DNA reads TGCGCCAGCAGCCAAGAGGTAGCGGTGACCTACAATGAGCAGTTCTTC. This gives the protein CASSQEVAVTYNEQFF.